This T cell receptor beta chain was sequenced for a study of early T cells in non-severe SARS-CoV-2 infection. Study outcomes and limitations: VDJdb matching, biased toward anti-spike CD8 responses, missed private and CD4 specificities.

This clonotype was counted ten times or more. Antigen: not known. The V gene lost 3 bases and the J gene lost 3 bases, with 8 bases spanning the gap. Germline lookup yields CDR1 KGHDR and CDR2 SFDVKD. The length of the CDR3 is 14 residues. A single record per CDR3 protein comes from TCRdb applying MiXCR to the 5' RACE reads. The sample consists of 25,000 to 35,000 distinct CDR3 sequences, around 6.6% of them appearing once. This clonotype was obtained from an adult who was a healthcare worker with PCR-confirmed SARS-CoV-2 infection or an uninfected control (not recorded which). The J gene is TRBJ2-1, the V gene TRBV24-1, with D perhaps matching TRBD1 (6 bases). The specimen was whole blood. CDR3 DNA sequence: TGTGCCACCAGTGATAGGGACAACTACAATGAGCAGTTCTTC. It encodes CATSDRDNYNEQFF.